Listed here is a single T cell receptor (beta chain). Its target is unknown. This specimen comes from a study of T cell responses to AZD1222 COVID-19 vaccine. Study-level results: Within unmutated variant regions lay the reported targets of nearly half of spike-specific TCRs. No repertoire was sampled before or during the peak T cell response, only after it. Clonal diversity may have been underestimated in mostly white British donors.

Method: immunoSEQ multiplex PCR; TCRdb's copy keeps in-frame clones and lacks some. The table has 90,000 to 150,000 clones, 92% seen once. The V segment lost 4 bases and the J segment 0 bases; nucleotides outside the gene matches: 7. Germline values: CDR1 SGHRS, CDR2 YFSETQ. This CDR3 contains 15 residues. V gene TRBV5-1 combines with J gene TRBJ2-7; 7 bases agree with TRBD1. The input for sequencing was peripheral blood, taken 28 days after the second AZD1222 dose. The sequence was obtained from an adult who received the AZD1222 COVID-19 vaccine. In DNA, the CDR3 is TGCGCCAGCAGCACAGGGACAGACGTCTCCTACGAGCAGTACTTC. Its translation is CASSTGTDVSYEQYF.